This T cell receptor (beta chain) was documented in a study of cytotoxic CD8 clonotypes in ibrutinib-treated CLL. Study summary: IGHV unmutated 17 to 18; relapsed/refractory 11; treatment-naive over 14. Response sampling occurred after a median approximately eleven months of treatment (range 6 to 36). Study results and caveats: Once treatment began, public clonotypes, which were uncommon, contracted or stayed stable.

The V gene lost 2 bases and the J gene lost 0 bases, with 11 bases spanning the gap. From germline, CDR1 is MNHEY and CDR2 SVGAGI. The CDR3 is 15 amino acids. Cryopreserved PBMCs supplied about 1.9 micrograms of genomic DNA for TCR beta libraries. The repertoire was sequenced with immunoSEQ multiplex PCR; TCRdb's copy has only in-frame clones and lacks some. The sample shows some 200,000 clones, about 75% of them seen only once. In the case of this clone: Its antigen is undetermined.

Source: PBMCs, taken after 12 months of ibrutinib treatment. The chain joins TRBV6-5 to TRBJ2-7, with D perhaps matching TRBD1 (6 bases). The TCR originated in a human donor with chronic lymphocytic leukemia. The CDR3: CASSYRGSSSYEQYF. CDR3 DNA sequence: TGTGCCAGCAGTTACAGGGGGAGTAGCTCCTACGAGCAGTACTTC.